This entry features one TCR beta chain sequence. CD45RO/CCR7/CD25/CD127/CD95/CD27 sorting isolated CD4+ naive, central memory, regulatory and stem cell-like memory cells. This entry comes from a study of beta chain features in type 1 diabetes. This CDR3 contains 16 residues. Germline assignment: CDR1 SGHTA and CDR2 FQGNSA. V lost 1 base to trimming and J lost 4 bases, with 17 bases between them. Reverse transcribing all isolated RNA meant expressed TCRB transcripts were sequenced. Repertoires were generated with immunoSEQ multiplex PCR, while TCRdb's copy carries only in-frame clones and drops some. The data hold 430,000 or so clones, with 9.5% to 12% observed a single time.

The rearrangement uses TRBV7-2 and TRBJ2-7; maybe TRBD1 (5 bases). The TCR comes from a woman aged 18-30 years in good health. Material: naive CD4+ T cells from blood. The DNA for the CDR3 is TGTGCCAGCAGCTTAGTGGCGTGGGGCGTCAAGTACGAGCAGTACTTC. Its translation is CASSLVAWGVKYEQYF.